What follows describes a single T cell receptor (beta chain). Antigen: not known. Pooling of second doses given at about 4 or about 12 weeks was done. The table came from immunoSEQ multiplex PCR; TCRdb's copy has only in-frame clones and leaves some out. The sample lists 150,000 to 180,000 clones, 80% to 90% seen once, with approximately 9.1% in the top ten. The sample is drawn from a study of T cell responses to AZD1222 COVID-19 vaccine. Study results and caveats: None of the repertoires were sampled until the peak T cell response had passed. Per reports, nearly half of all spike-specific TCRs target regions that are unmutated in variants.

There are 12 residues in the CDR3. Per germline, CDR1 LGHDT and CDR2 YNNKEL (reference sequence). V gave up 8 bases and J gave up 5 bases, with 10 bases separating them. The receptor's source is an adult who received the AZD1222 COVID-19 vaccine. The chain links TRBV3-1 (or the pseudogene TRBV3-2) to TRBJ2-4; D perhaps matches TRBD2 (5 bases). The sequencing used peripheral blood, collected 28 days after the second AZD1222 dose. The CDR3 sequence: CASSAGENIQYF. CDR3 nucleotide sequence: TGTGCCAGCTCGGCCGGGGAAAACATTCAGTACTTC.